Sequencing of this T cell receptor (beta chain) was carried out in a study of lymphopenia after photon versus proton radiotherapy. Some clones are missing from TCRdb's copy, which holds only in-frame ones; the method was immunoSEQ multiplex PCR. Of 22,000 or so clones in the sample, about nine tenths were seen once. General study findings and limits: Oligoclonal CD8+ Temra expansion after nadir drove photon patients' diversity drop. Larger post-nadir TCR diversity loss correlated inversely with survival in deceased patients. Proton therapy kept repertoires fairly stable, unlike photons, which gained effector/memory cells. Only patients who died were analyzed for survival; proton advantage is unproven.

The CDR3 is 14 amino acids. In germline, CDR1 is LNHNV, CDR2 YYDKDF (reference sequence). V shed 0 bases and J shed 3 bases, with 9 bases lying between them. Concerning this clone: Antigen specificity is unknown.

Sample: peripheral blood, taken from a patient treated with proton-based radiotherapy. This TCR derives from a woman in her 70s with pancreatic cancer. Some clones in this sample may be carry-over from other donors' samples. The chain employs TRBV15 and TRBJ2-7, with D perhaps TRBD2 (6 bases). CDR3 DNA sequence: TGTGCCACCAGCAGAGATAAGGGACTCTACGAGCAGTACTTC. This encodes CATSRDKGLYEQYF.